Reported below is one T cell receptor (beta chain). The antigen remains unidentified. A universal primer site was incorporated via template switching, and the cDNA contained unique molecular identifiers. TCRdb fed the 5' RACE reads into MiXCR, producing one record per CDR3 protein. The sample lists around 490,000 distinct CDR3 sequences; approximately 20% were seen once. This sample stems from a study of identical twins. General study results and limits: Insertion counts were lower in abundant cord blood beta clonotypes, a trend that memory repertoires did not show.

Trimming left V 0 bases short and J 4 bases short, with 7 bases between. This CDR3 comprises 13 residues. The germline V gene has CDR1 LNHNV and CDR2 YYDKDF (reference sequence). This sample also appeared in a second study, on yellow fever vaccine responses in identical twins.

The chain has TRBV15 and TRBJ2-7; D remains ambiguous. The sample taken for sequencing was CD4+ T cells sorted from blood. The origin of this receptor is a woman under 30 in good health. The CDR3 DNA sequence: TGTGCCACCAGCAGAGAACTGAGTTACGAGCAGTACTTC. Its translation is CATSRELSYEQYF.